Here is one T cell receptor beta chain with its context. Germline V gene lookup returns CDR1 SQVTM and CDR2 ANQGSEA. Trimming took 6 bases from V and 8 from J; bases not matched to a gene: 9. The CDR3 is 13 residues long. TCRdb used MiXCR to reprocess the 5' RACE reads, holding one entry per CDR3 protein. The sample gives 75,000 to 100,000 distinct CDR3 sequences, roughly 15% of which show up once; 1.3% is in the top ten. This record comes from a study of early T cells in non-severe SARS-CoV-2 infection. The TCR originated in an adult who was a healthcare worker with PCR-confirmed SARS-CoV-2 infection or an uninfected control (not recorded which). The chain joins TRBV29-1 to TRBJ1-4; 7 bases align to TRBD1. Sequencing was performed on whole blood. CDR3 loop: CSVETGLEEKLFF. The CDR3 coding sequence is TGCAGCGTCGAGACAGGGTTGGAGGAAAAACTGTTTTTT. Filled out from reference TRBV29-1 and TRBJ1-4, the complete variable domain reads SAVISQKPSRDICQRGTSLTIQCQVDSQVTMMFWYRQQPGQSLTLIATANQGSEATYESGFVIDKFPISRPNLTFSTLTVSNMSPEDSSIYLCSVETGLEEKLFFGSGTQLSVL.